This T cell receptor beta chain appears in the sequencing data of a study of patients and donors after allogeneic stem cell transplantation. Germline lookup yields CDR1 LGHNA and CDR2 YSLEER. The CDR3 covers 18 residues. After removal of 1 base from V and 6 bases from J, the junction contained 16 bases not matched to a gene. Using its own MiXCR run on the RT-PCR reads, TCRdb lists one record per CDR3 protein. In the table there are tens of thousands of distinct CDR3 sequences, around 35% of which are singletons. The sample taken for sequencing was blood, either unsorted or a sorted T cell fraction (not recorded which). This sequence was found in a human donor who was either an allogeneic HSCT recipient or a stem cell or donor lymphocyte infusion donor (not recorded which). It is not recorded whose cells these are; they may come from a transplant donor. V is TRBV4-3 and J is TRBJ2-3; 7 nucleotides line up with TRBD2. CDR3 in amino acids: CASSQGGRRGDLWDTQYF. The CDR3 nucleotides read TGCGCCAGCAGCCAAGGGGGACGACGGGGGGACCTTTGGGATACGCAGTATTTT.